Here is one T cell receptor beta chain with its context. The antigen is unknown. The entry originates in a study of blood T cells in healthy people across ages. Study as a whole: In model experiments, template switching was able to capture about one barcoded beta molecule for every two T cells that were present. Regarding the study as a whole: Both higher diversity and more naive CD4+ cells marked long-lived donors when set against aged donors.

Primers used in a second PCR of about 6 to 11 cycles were a sample-barcoded 5' primer and a J-beta primer mix. TCRdb called the 5' RACE reads again in MiXCR, with one record for every CDR3 protein. The sample yields some 560,000 distinct CDR3 sequences, approximately 26% seen once. No fewer than 6 million PBMCs went into each sample. Deletions cut 0 bases from V and 3 bases from J, with 9 bases between. The CDR3 has 13 amino acids. Germline loops: CDR1 DFQATT, CDR2 SNEGSKA (reference sequence). In addition, the sample was reused for a study of T cells of mothers and their children. That source notes: Each mother yielded more than 8 million TCR beta CDR3 reads. Each child yielded several million reads.

The V gene is TRBV20-1, the J gene TRBJ2-7; D ambiguous. The material sequenced was blood. This TCR was recovered from a boy aged 2 to 9 in good health. The CDR3 bases are TGCAGTGCTAGAGATGGACGGAACTACGAGCAGTACTTC. It yields the protein CSARDGRNYEQYF.